This T cell receptor beta chain was captured by sequencing in a study of blood T cell repertoires in COVID-19. Using immunoSEQ multiplex PCR, the repertoire was profiled, and TCRdb retains in-frame clones only, with some absent. Counted here are around 260,000 clones, roughly 86% occurring once; the ten biggest clones make up 2% to 3%. CDR1 is SGHVS, CDR2 FQNEAQ, per germline. V was pared by 5 bases and J by 7 bases, with 18 bases between. The CDR3 length is 14 residues. The receptor's source is a woman in her fifties or sixties with acute or convalescent COVID-19. The chain links TRBV7-8 to TRBJ2-7; D is perhaps TRBD2 (5 bases). Sequences were obtained from peripheral blood. In DNA, the CDR3 is TGTGCCAGCAGCCTGGACGGGGTCTCGGGGGAGCAGTACTTC. Translating gives CASSLDGVSGEQYF.